Each of the 21 T cell receptor beta chains below was sequenced from the same sample in a study of patients and donors after allogeneic stem cell transplantation. TCRdb re-called the RT-PCR reads with MiXCR, one entry per CDR3 protein. The sample records about 7,600 distinct CDR3 sequences, under 14% being singletons. Sequenced input: blood, either unsorted or a sorted T cell fraction (not recorded which). The receptors were gathered from a human donor who was either an allogeneic HSCT recipient or a stem cell or donor lymphocyte infusion donor (not recorded which). It is not recorded whose cells these are; they may come from a transplant donor.

The table lists this clonotype with a few counts. The rearrangement joins TRBV14 to TRBJ1-1, with a possible D match to TRBD1 (5 bases). The germline gives CDR1 SGHDN, CDR2 FVKESK. CDR3 length: 16 amino acids. With 0 bases removed from V and 0 bases from J, the gap between germline ends came to 11 bases. CDR3: CASSQDFGGLNTEAFF. The CDR3 DNA reads TGTGCCAGCAGCCAAGATTTCGGGGGATTGAACACTGAAGCTTTCTTT.

This clonotype is labeled as medium-sized (0.01 to 0.1%). The V call is TRBV7-8, the J call TRBJ1-5; TRBD1 aligns across 9 bases. The CDR3 has 17 residues. The V gene's germline CDR1 is SGHVS and CDR2 FQNEAQ. Trimming at V came to 1 base and at J to 3 bases, leaving 7 bases not matched to a gene. CDR3 nucleotide sequence: TGTGCCAGCAGCTTAGGTGGGACAGGGCTCGTCAATCAGCCCCAGCATTTT. Translation gives CASSLGGTGLVNQPQHF.

This clonotype has ten or more counts. V usage is TRBV3-1 and J usage is TRBJ2-2; D remains ambiguous. The V gene's germline CDR1 is LGHDT and CDR2 YNNKEL (reference sequence). The germline V and J ends were trimmed by 4 bases and 7 bases, with 4 bases remaining between them. The length of the CDR3 is 11 residues. The CDR3 here is CASSLVGELFF. CDR3 DNA sequence: TGTGCCAGCAGCCTCGTCGGGGAGCTGTTTTTT.

This clonotype appeared many times. This chain links TRBV20-1 with TRBJ1-1, with 7 bases that match TRBD1. CDR3 length: 16 amino acids. CDR1 and CDR2 (germline): DFQATT, SNEGSKA (reference sequence). J lost 1 base, V lost 5 bases, and 13 bases had no gene match. In nucleotides, the CDR3 is TGCAGTGCTGCCCCTAGGGACAGCGTATGGAACACTGAAGCTTTCTTT. Its protein is CSAAPRDSVWNTEAFF.

The chain is built from TRBV11-2 and TRBJ2-1; D not resolved. The germline CDR1 and CDR2 sequences are SGHAT and FQNNGV. The CDR3 covers 12 residues. V was clipped by 3 bases and J by 16 bases, with 16 bases between them. CDR3 amino acids: CASSLESIPAFF. As DNA, the CDR3 is TGTGCCAGCAGCTTGGAATCGATCCCCGCATTCTTC. Full variable domain (remainder filled in from reference TRBV11-2 and TRBJ2-1): EAGVAQSPRYKIIEKRQSVAFWCNPISGHATLYWYQQILGQGPKLLIQFQNNGVVDDSQLPKDRFSAERLKGVDSTLKIQPAKLEDSAVYLCASSLESIPAFFGPGTRLTVL.

This clonotype was detected only a few times. The rearrangement links TRBV5-8 to TRBJ1-5; no reliable D call. The germline V gene encodes CDR1 SGHTS and CDR2 YDEGEE. The length of the CDR3 is 14 residues. V was shortened by 1 base and J by 2 bases, with 7 bases between the two germline ends. The CDR3 sequence: CASSLRPGNQPQHF. CDR3 bases: TGTGCCAGCAGCTTGAGGCCGGGCAATCAGCCCCAGCATTTT.

By its share, this clonotype is medium-sized. The J gene is TRBJ1-2, the V gene TRBV4-3; 8 bases match TRBD1. Germline V gene lookup returns CDR1 LGHNA and CDR2 YSLEER. V shed 1 base and J 2 bases; nucleotides not matched to a gene: 6. The CDR3 consists of 16 residues. The CDR3 sequence is CASSQGTGNENYGYTF. CDR3 nucleotides: TGCGCCAGCAGCCAAGGGACAGGGAACGAGAACTATGGCTACACCTTC.

The rearrangement joins TRBV2 to TRBJ1-2; weak D call: TRBD1 (5 bases). V was shortened by 2 bases and J by 1 base, with 11 bases between the two germline ends. CDR1 and CDR2 (germline): SNHLY, FYNNEI. The CDR3 runs 15 residues. The CDR3 spells CASSERQGGNYGYTF. CDR3 nucleotides: TGTGCCAGCAGTGAACGTCAGGGAGGTAACTATGGCTACACCTTC.

This clonotype was observed at least ten times. The chain links TRBV5-6 to TRBJ1-5, with D tentatively TRBD1 (6 bases). The V end lost 6 bases, the J end lost 5 bases, and 18 bases lay between the germline ends. Germline V gene data show CDR1 as SGHDT and CDR2 as YYEEEE. CDR3 length: 15 amino acids. CDR3 sequence reads: CASTRGGGFYQPQHF. The CDR3 nucleotides are TGTGCCAGCACCCGAGGGGGTGGGTTTTATCAGCCCCAGCATTTT. Drawing the rest from reference TRBV5-6 and TRBJ1-5, the complete variable domain is DAGVTQSPTHLIKTRGQQVTLRCSPKSGHDTVSWYQQALGQGPQFIFQYYEEEERQRGNFPDRFSGHQFPNYSSELNVNALLLGDSALYLCASTRGGGFYQPQHFGDGTRLSIL.

This chain links TRBV7-8 with TRBJ1-2; D not resolved. The CDR3 is made up of 15 amino acids. Trimming pared 1 base from V and 4 bases from J, leaving 13 bases between. CDR1 SGHVS and CDR2 FQNEAQ come from the germline V gene. As DNA, the CDR3 is TGTGCCAGCAGCTTAGACGTGGGGAATTCCTATGGCTACACCTTC. This encodes CASSLDVGNSYGYTF.

In its sample, this clonotype was seen a few times. The V and J genes are TRBV5-5 and TRBJ1-3, with a tentative D call TRBD1 (6 bases). V was pared by 0 bases and J by 3 bases, with 10 bases between. From germline, CDR1 is SGHKS and CDR2 YYEKEE (reference sequence). The CDR3 length is 15 residues. This chain's CDR3 is CASSLAHRDGNTIYF. Here the CDR3 DNA reads TGTGCCAGCAGCTTGGCCCACAGGGATGGAAACACCATATATTTT. Together with reference TRBV5-5 and TRBJ1-3, the CDR3 gives the full variable domain: DAGVTQSPTHLIKTRGQQVTLRCSPISGHKSVSWYQQVLGQGPQFIFQYYEKEERGRGNFPDRFSARQFPNYSSELNVNALLLGDSALYLCASSLAHRDGNTIYFGEGSWLTVV.

This clonotype was counted many times. The genes are TRBV10-3 and TRBJ1-1; 9 nucleotides match TRBD1. This CDR3 is built from 13 residues. Germline-derived CDR1 and CDR2 are ENHRY and SYGVKD. The V and J ends lost 7 bases and 3 bases, in that order; junction bases with no gene match: 3. The CDR3 sequence is CAITRQGDTEAFF. In DNA form, the CDR3 reads TGTGCCATCACGCGACAGGGGGACACTGAAGCTTTCTTT.

This clonotype was seen only a few times. This chain joins TRBV12-3 or TRBV12-4 and TRBJ2-1; 7 bases match TRBD2. The length of the CDR3 is 14 residues. J gave up 7 bases and V 7 bases, and 10 bases lay outside the gene matches. The CDR3 here is CASTPGGGINEQFF. Written as DNA, the CDR3 is TGTGCCAGCACCCCTGGGGGGGGAATAAATGAGCAGTTCTTC.

V and J are TRBV5-1 and TRBJ2-2, with 7 bases identical to TRBD1. J gave up 8 bases and V 4 bases, and 11 bases lay outside the gene matches. The CDR3 extends over 15 amino acids. Germline CDR1 SGHRS, CDR2 YFSETQ. The CDR3 reads CASSLRTGGSGELFF. CDR3 DNA: TGCGCCAGCAGCCTTCGGACAGGAGGTTCTGGGGAGCTGTTTTTT.

This clonotype turned up a few times. The chain joins TRBV5-1 to TRBJ2-7, with 8 bases aligning to TRBD1. V dropped 0 bases and J dropped 0; count of bases not matched to a gene: 5. The germline V gene has CDR1 SGHRS and CDR2 YFSETQ. This CDR3 has 16 amino acids. Here the CDR3 reads CASSLAGGQVSYEQYF. In DNA, the CDR3 is TGCGCCAGCAGCTTGGCTGGGGGACAGGTCTCCTACGAGCAGTACTTC.

This chain uses TRBV6-2 or TRBV6-3 with TRBJ2-3, with D possibly matching TRBD1 (7 bases). The ends were cut back, 6 bases at V and 5 bases at J, with 12 bases in the middle. The CDR3 consists of 13 residues. Germline V gives CDR1 MNHEY, CDR2 SVGEGT. The CDR3 is CASRRQGGDTQYF. In nucleotides, the CDR3 is TGTGCCAGCAGACGACAGGGAGGAGATACGCAGTATTTT.

V usage is TRBV7-2 and J usage is TRBJ2-3; 7 bases are a match to TRBD2. Trimming cost V 5 bases and J 4 bases; bases outside gene matches: 6. The CDR3 has 14 amino acids. CDR1 and CDR2 (germline): SGHTA, FQGNSA. The CDR3 is CASSLRRGADTQYF. CDR3 bases: TGTGCCAGCAGCCTCCGCCGGGGGGCAGATACGCAGTATTTT.

The sample holds one count of this clonotype. The chain carries TRBV6-6 and TRBJ1-6; D perhaps matches TRBD1 (6 bases). The V gene lost 7 bases and the J gene lost 5 bases, with 24 bases spanning the gap. The CDR3 extends over 18 amino acids. CDR1 and CDR2 (germline): MNHNY, SVGAGI (reference sequence). CDR3: CASIGGTGTGAHNSPLHF. The CDR3 region has the DNA TGTGCCAGCATTGGGGGCACGGGTACGGGAGCCCATAATTCACCCCTCCACTTT.

This clonotype showed up just a few times. The gene calls are TRBV6-6 and TRBJ2-5; a weak D match, TRBD1 (6 bases). Looked up from germline, CDR1 is MNHNY and CDR2 is SVGAGI (reference sequence). V lost 6 bases, J lost 1 base, and 15 bases lay in between. The length of the CDR3 is 15 residues. CDR3 nucleotide sequence: TGTGCCAGCAGCCCAACCGGACAGCTCCAAGAGACCCAGTACTTC. Translated: CASSPTGQLQETQYF.

This clonotype was detected a few times. V is TRBV3-1 and J is TRBJ2-2, with D possibly TRBD2 on 5 matching bases. The CDR3 is made up of 15 amino acids. V was shortened by 5 bases and J by 6 bases, with 16 bases between the two germline ends. Per germline, CDR1 LGHDT and CDR2 YNNKEL (reference sequence). CDR3 in DNA: TGTGCCAGCAGCTTAGGACTTGAATATGCCGGGGAGCTGTTTTTT. It is translated as CASSLGLEYAGELFF.

As for this clonotype: A much larger clone differs from this one at a single base, so this may be a read error. The V call is TRBV7-2, the J call TRBJ1-6; D is ambiguous. Germline lookup yields CDR1 SGHTA and CDR2 FQGNSA. The ends were cut back, 5 bases at V and 4 bases at J, with 18 bases in the middle. The CDR3 has 17 residues. The CDR3 DNA reads TGTGCCAGCAGCCCACTCAGGTCAGGAGTTTATAATTCACCCCTCCACTTT. Translation: CASSPLRSGVYNSPLHF.